The T cell receptor beta chain described here comes from a study of blood T cell repertoires in COVID-19. Study overall: Sites across the United States, Italy and Spain contributed samples from acute and convalescent COVID-19. T cells, B-cell-depleted T cells, or PBMCs supplied cDNA or gDNA.

Sequenced by immunoSEQ multiplex PCR; TCRdb stores in-frame clones only, minus some. The sample records 250,000 to 300,000 clones, under 90% being singletons. This clonotype originated in a man over 45 with acute or convalescent COVID-19. Source material: peripheral blood.

As DNA, the CDR3 is TGTGCCAGCTCACTCAGGGACTACGAGCAGTACTTC. Translating gives CASSLRDYEQYF. J is TRBJ2-7 and V is TRBV18; tentatively, D is TRBD1 (5 bases). This CDR3 has 12 residues. The germline V gene encodes CDR1 KGHSH and CDR2 LQKENI. V lost 4 bases and J lost 3, with 7 bases in between.